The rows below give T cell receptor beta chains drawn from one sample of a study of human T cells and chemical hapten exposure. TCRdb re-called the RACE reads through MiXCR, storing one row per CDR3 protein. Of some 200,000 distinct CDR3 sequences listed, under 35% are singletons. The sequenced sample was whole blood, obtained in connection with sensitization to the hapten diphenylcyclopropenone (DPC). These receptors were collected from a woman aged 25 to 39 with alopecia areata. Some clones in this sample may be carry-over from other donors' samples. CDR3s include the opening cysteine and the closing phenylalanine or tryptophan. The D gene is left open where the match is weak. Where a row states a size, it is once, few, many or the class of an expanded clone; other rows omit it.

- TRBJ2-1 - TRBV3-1 TGTGCCAGCAGCCGCGCCAGCTACTACAATGAGCAGTTCTTC CASSRASYYNEQFF
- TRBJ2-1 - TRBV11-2 TGTGCCAGCAGCCAACAGGGCTCCTACAATGAGCAGTTCTTC CASSQQGSYNEQFF
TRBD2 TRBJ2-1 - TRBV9 TGTGCCAGCAGCGTAGTCGGGACTAGCGGGTTAAATGAGCAGTTCTTC CASSVVGTSGLNEQFF
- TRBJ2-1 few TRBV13 TGTGCCAGCAGCTTTACTAGAGGAGGTCGGGACAATGAGCAGTTCTTC CASSFTRGGRDNEQFF
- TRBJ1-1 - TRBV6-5 TGTGCCAGCAGTTACGGGGCAGCTAACACTGAAGCTTTCTTT CASSYGAANTEAFF
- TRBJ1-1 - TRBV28 TGTGCCAGCAGTTTATTGGGGGGAGGCACTGAAGCTTTCTTT CASSLLGGGTEAFF
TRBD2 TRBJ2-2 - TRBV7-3 TGTGCCAGCAGCTTAGCGGGAGGTTGGGACACCGGGGAGCTGTTTTTT CASSLAGGWDTGELFF
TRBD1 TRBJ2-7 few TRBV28 TGTGCCAGCAGTATACGGGGACAGGGCTACGAGCAGTACTTC CASSIRGQGYEQYF
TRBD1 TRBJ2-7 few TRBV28 TGTGCCAGCAGTTCCCCCTCGACAGGGGACAACGAGCAGTACTTC CASSSPSTGDNEQYF
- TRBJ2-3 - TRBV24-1 TGTGCCACCAGTGATCCCGGTGGCTCTACTAGCACAGATACGCAGTATTTT CATSDPGGSTSTDTQYF
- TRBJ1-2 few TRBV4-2 TGTGCCAGCAGCCAAGCCGCCGGGAGAGCTAACTATGGCTACACCTTC CASSQAAGRANYGYTF
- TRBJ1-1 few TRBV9 TGTGCCAGCAGCGTAGTTGAAGGGACTGAAGCTTTCTTT CASSVVEGTEAFF
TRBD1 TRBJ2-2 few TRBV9 TGTGCCAGCAGCGCACCGGGATCAGGGGGCACCGGGGAGCTGTTTTTT CASSAPGSGGTGELFF
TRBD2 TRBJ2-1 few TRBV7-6 TGTGCCAGCAGCTTAGCGGGGGGACTAGCGGGGGAGGATGAGCAGTTCTTC CASSLAGGLAGEDEQFF
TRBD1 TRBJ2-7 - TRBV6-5 TGTGCCAGCAGTTACGATGAGGGGGCGCGGTACGAGCAGTACTTC CASSYDEGARYEQYF
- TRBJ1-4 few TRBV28 TGTGCCAGCAGTCGAGTGGGTGCAACTAATGAAAAACTGTTTTTT CASSRVGATNEKLFF
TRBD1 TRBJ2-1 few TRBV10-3 TGTGCCATCAGTGAGGCGAGGGGGACAGGGTTGGCCAGCGAGCAGTTCTTC CAISEARGTGLASEQFF
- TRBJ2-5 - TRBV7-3 TGTGCCAGCAGCTTAGAAGCAGGCAGCGGAAGGACCCAGTACTTC CASSLEAGSGRTQYF
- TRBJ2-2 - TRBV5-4 TGTGCCAGCAGCTTGGACCAGGGGATAGGGGAGCTGTTTTTT CASSLDQGIGELFF
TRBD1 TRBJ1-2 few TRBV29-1 TGCAGCGTTGTTGGGGGGACAGGGCAGCCTGGCTACACCTTC CSVVGGTGQPGYTF
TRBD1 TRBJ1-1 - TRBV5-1 TGCGCCAGCAGCTTCCAATCGGGACAGGGCGAAGAAGCTTTCTTT CASSFQSGQGEEAFF
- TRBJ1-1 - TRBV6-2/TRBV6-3 TGTGCCAGCACCCAAAACCGGGACACTGAAGCTTTCTTT CASTQNRDTEAFF
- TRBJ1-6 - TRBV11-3 TGTGCCAGCACCCAAAGGCGGGGCTCCTATAATTCACCCCTCCACTTT CASTQRRGSYNSPLHF
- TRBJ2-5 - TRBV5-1 TGCGCCAGCAGCGTCTACAGGAAACAAGAGACCCAGTACTTC CASSVYRKQETQYF